This T cell receptor beta chain was found in a study of molecular identifiers for immune sequencing clone quantification. This clonotype was detected ten times or more. TCRdb passed the PCR reads through MiXCR, listing each CDR3 protein once. The repertoire has 550,000 to 750,000 distinct CDR3 sequences, around 20% of them found once; the top ten carry 0.75% to 0.95%. There are 14 residues in the CDR3. Germline assignment: CDR1 MDHEN and CDR2 SYDVKM. With 1 base removed from V and 1 base from J, the gap between germline ends came to 7 bases. Sorted naive CD8 T cells were those defined as CD8+CD4-CCR7+CD45RA+.

The genes are TRBV28 and TRBJ1-1, with D maybe TRBD1 (5 bases). Sequencing was carried out using naive CD8+ T cells from blood, with Jurkat cell RNA spiked in. Subset here: FACS-sorted CD8+CD4-CCR7+CD45RA+ naive T cells. This TCR was recovered from a human donor in good health. Some libraries in this study had Jurkat cell RNA spiked in. The CDR3 nucleotides are TGTGCCAGCAGTTTATACCAGGGGAACACTGAAGCTTTCTTT. It encodes CASSLYQGNTEAFF.